This TCR beta chain derives from a study of blood T cell repertoires in COVID-19. The wider study: From T cells, B-cell-depleted T cells, or PBMCs came the material, which was cDNA or gDNA.

Original handling: Reference gene primers were amplified, and this amplification served to estimate nucleated cell counts. The data were produced by immunoSEQ multiplex PCR, yet TCRdb's version contains in-frame clones alone and is incomplete. V and J calls and clone size come straight from that table; D and trimming were deduced from the DNA. The repertoire holds roughly 250,000 clones, with roughly 82% as singletons. The V gene lost 1 base and the J gene lost 1 base, with 17 bases spanning the gap. CDR1 and CDR2 (germline): MGHRA, YSYEKL. This CDR3 region has 17 residues. The rearrangement uses TRBV4-1 and TRBJ2-7; weak D call: TRBD1 (6 bases). This clonotype was sampled from a woman aged 80 or over with active or convalescent COVID-19. Sequencing used peripheral blood. CDR3 loop: CASSQGESTGLSYEQYF. In DNA, the CDR3 is TGCGCCAGCAGCCAAGGGGAGAGCACAGGGCTGTCCTACGAGCAGTACTTC.